The 20 T cell receptor beta chains reported below all come from one sample, sequenced in a study of T cell changes during pregnancy in multiple sclerosis. The table came from immunoSEQ multiplex PCR; TCRdb's copy has only in-frame clones and leaves some out. The profile shows over 35,000 clones, 70% to 90% of them singletons. Sequenced material: CD4+ T cells from peripheral blood mononuclear cells, taken after pregnancy. These receptors came from a female donor with multiple sclerosis, enrolled in a pregnancy study.

For the CDR3, the DNA is TGTGCCAGCAGCTTAGTGGGCAGGTACGATGAGCAGTTCTTC. Protein sequence: CASSLVGRYDEQFF. The chain links TRBV7-2 to TRBJ2-1; no clear D. There are 14 residues in the CDR3. CDR1 is SGHTA and CDR2 is FQGNSA in the germline V gene. The V and J ends lost 1 base and 8 bases respectively, with 12 bases between them.

The chain employs TRBV5-5 and TRBJ1-1; 7 nucleotides align to TRBD1. With V trimmed by 4 bases and J by 0 bases, 12 bases remained unmatched. The germline V gene has CDR1 SGHKS and CDR2 YYEKEE (reference sequence). The CDR3 is 17 amino acids. This chain's CDR3 is CASSRNPGQRLNTEAFF. CDR3 DNA: TGTGCCAGCAGCCGTAACCCGGGACAGAGATTGAACACTGAAGCTTTCTTT.

The chain links TRBV18 to TRBJ2-5, with D possibly TRBD1 on 6 matching bases. This CDR3 is 13 amino acids long. Germline lookup yields CDR1 KGHSH and CDR2 LQKENI. V was pared by 3 bases and J by 5 bases, with 10 bases between. This CDR3 is CASSPERGETQYF. CDR3 DNA: TGTGCCAGCTCACCGGAGAGGGGGGAGACCCAGTACTTC. Full variable domain (remainder filled in from reference TRBV18 and TRBJ2-5): NAGVMQNPRHLVRRRGQEARLRCSPMKGHSHVYWYRQLPEEGLKFMVYLQKENIIDESGMPKERFSAEFPKEGPSILRIQQVVRGDSAAYFCASSPERGETQYFGPGTRLLVL.

The chain uses TRBV2 and TRBJ2-1; D is ambiguous. Germline assignment: CDR1 SNHLY and CDR2 FYNNEI. Between the trimmed V and J ends, which lost 6 bases and 10 bases, there was a span of 10 bases. The CDR3 is 11 residues long. In DNA form, the CDR3 reads TGTGCCAGCAGATACCAGGCCGAGCAGTTCTTC. Translating gives CASRYQAEQFF.

This clone was observed a few times. The chain has TRBV30 and TRBJ1-5; D unresolved. Looked up from germline, CDR1 is GTSNPN and CDR2 is SVGIG (reference sequence). The CDR3 covers 13 residues. Trimming removed 2 bases from V and 8 bases from J, with 13 bases in between. CDR3 sequence reads: CAWSFSSEKPQHF. CDR3 nucleotides: TGTGCCTGGAGTTTTTCTAGTGAAAAGCCCCAGCATTTT.

The gene calls are TRBV5-4 and TRBJ2-7; D possibly corresponds to TRBD1 (5 bases). The CDR3 is made up of 13 amino acids. V lost 2 bases, J lost 5 bases, and 11 bases lay in between. Looked up from germline, CDR1 is SGHNT and CDR2 is YYREEE (reference sequence). The DNA of the CDR3 is TGTGCCAGCAGCTTAGGGCAGGGCGACGAGCAGTACTTC. Translated: CASSLGQGDEQYF.

Only one count was recorded for this clone. The J gene is TRBJ1-2, the V gene TRBV5-1; 9 nucleotides align to TRBD1. The germline CDR1 and CDR2 sequences are SGHRS and YFSETQ. After removal of 4 bases from V and 4 bases from J, the junction contained 8 bases not matched to a gene. CDR3 length equals 15 residues. The CDR3 region is CASSGTGLQSYGYTF. CDR3 coding DNA: TGCGCCAGCAGCGGGACAGGGCTGCAGAGCTATGGCTACACCTTC.

The chain links TRBV27 to TRBJ2-3; 7 positions match TRBD1. Looked up from germline, CDR1 is MNHEY and CDR2 is SMNVEV (reference sequence). Germline trimming cut 4 bases from V and 1 base from J; bases unmatched to any gene: 5. The CDR3 has 15 amino acids. The CDR3 protein is CASSYRGRGTDTQYF. CDR3 DNA sequence: TGTGCCAGCAGTTATAGGGGGCGCGGCACAGATACGCAGTATTTT.

CDR3 protein: CASSAPQGYYGYTF. In DNA, the CDR3 is TGTGCCAGCAGCGCCCCTCAGGGTTACTATGGCTACACCTTC. The chain carries TRBV5-4 and TRBJ1-2; possibly TRBD1 for D (5 bases). Trimming stripped 4 bases from V and 3 bases from J, with 13 bases between. Germline V lookup: CDR1 SGHNT, CDR2 YYREEE (reference sequence). This CDR3 has 14 amino acids.

The chain employs TRBV7-3 and TRBJ2-5; D perhaps matches TRBD2 (6 bases). V was pared by 4 bases and J by 5 bases, with 14 bases between. CDR1 and CDR2 (germline): SGHTA, FQGTGA. The CDR3 covers 14 residues. The CDR3: CASSSWGEPETQYF. The CDR3 region has the DNA TGTGCCAGCAGCTCGTGGGGGGAACCGGAGACCCAGTACTTC.

This clone was detected only a few times. The chain links TRBV28 to TRBJ1-6; no firm D call. Per the germline V gene, CDR1 is MDHEN and CDR2 is SYDVKM. The CDR3 extends over 13 amino acids. The germline V and J ends were trimmed by 3 bases and 10 bases, with 10 bases remaining between them. The CDR3, as DNA: TGTGCCAGCAGTTTGGATGGGGAGTCACCCCTCCACTTT. Translating it yields CASSLDGESPLHF.

The chain combines TRBV19 with TRBJ1-3, with 7 bases lining up with TRBD1. The CDR3 is made up of 15 amino acids. Germline trimming cut 6 bases from V and 2 bases from J; bases unmatched to any gene: 7. Germline V gene sequence: CDR1 LNHDA, CDR2 SQIVND (reference sequence). This CDR3 reads CASRRQGPAGNTIYF. The CDR3 DNA reads as TGTGCCAGTAGGAGACAGGGCCCAGCTGGAAACACCATATATTTT. The complete variable domain, with remaining parts taken from reference TRBV19 and TRBJ1-3, reads DGGITQSPKYLFRKEGQNVTLSCEQNLNHDAMYWYRQDPGQGLRLIYYSQIVNDFQKGDIAEGYSVSREKKESFPLTVTSAQKNPTAFYLCASRRQGPAGNTIYFGEGSWLTVV.

V gene TRBV7-2 combines with J gene TRBJ2-7; 8 positions agree with TRBD2. V dropped 5 bases and J dropped 4; count of bases not matched to a gene: 4. The V gene's germline CDR1 is SGHTA and CDR2 FQGNSA. The CDR3 extends over 13 amino acids. CDR3 coding DNA: TGTGCCAGCAGCCGGCCGGGGGGGTACGAGCAGTACTTC. Translation: CASSRPGGYEQYF.

This chain links TRBV27 with TRBJ2-2; 8 bases fit TRBD2. There are 16 residues in the CDR3. V shed 4 bases, J shed 7 bases, and the junction held 11 bases outside the gene matches. Germline V CDR1 and CDR2: MNHEY, SMNVEV (reference sequence). The CDR3 spells CASSSYGGGRSGELFF. CDR3 sequence (DNA): TGTGCCAGCAGTTCCTACGGGGGGGGCCGAAGCGGGGAGCTGTTTTTT.

This rearrangement joins TRBV6-5 to TRBJ2-7, with TRBD1 as a possible D gene (7 bases). The CDR3 extends over 15 amino acids. V lost 5 bases, J lost 4 bases, and 18 bases lay in between. The germline CDR1 and CDR2 sequences are MNHEY and SVGAGI. The CDR3 DNA reads as TGTGCCAGCAGTCGGGACAGCGGGCGAACTTACGAGCAGTACTTC. This gives the protein CASSRDSGRTYEQYF.

The chain uses TRBV11-3 and TRBJ2-5; D possibly corresponds to TRBD1 (6 bases). Germline V gene sequence: CDR1 SGHNT, CDR2 YENEEA. The CDR3 spans 14 residues. Trimming took 5 bases from V and 4 from J, leaving 14 bases between them. The CDR3 sequence: CASSPTGTPETQYF. The CDR3 coding sequence is TGTGCCAGCAGCCCTACAGGGACCCCAGAGACCCAGTACTTC.

In its sample, this clone was seen once. The V gene is TRBV10-3, the J gene TRBJ2-2, with D possibly matching TRBD1 (5 bases). CDR1 and CDR2 (germline): ENHRY, SYGVKD. There are 16 residues in the CDR3. The V and J ends lost 6 bases and 0 bases respectively, with 14 bases between them. The CDR3 bases are TGTGCCATCAGGGAAGCGACAGCGCCGAACACCGGGGAGCTGTTTTTT. Encoded protein: CAIREATAPNTGELFF.

V is TRBV30 and J is TRBJ2-3, with D perhaps matching TRBD2 (6 bases). CDR3 length equals 16 residues. Germline CDR1 is GTSNPN and CDR2 is SVGIG (reference sequence). V was shortened by 3 bases and J by 4 bases, with 20 bases between the two germline ends. CDR3 nucleotides: TGTGCCTGGAGATTATGGGACTTAAATCGTGCAGATACGCAGTATTTT. It specifies CAWRLWDLNRADTQYF.

The rearrangement uses TRBV27 and TRBJ2-2, with 8 bases matching TRBD2. The CDR3 is 15 amino acids. With V trimmed by 1 base and J by 5 bases, 3 bases remained unmatched. Looked up from germline, CDR1 is MNHEY and CDR2 is SMNVEV (reference sequence). The chain's CDR3 is CASSLLAGRTGELFF. Written as DNA, the CDR3 is TGTGCCAGCAGTTTATTAGCGGGGAGGACCGGGGAGCTGTTTTTT.

This rearrangement joins TRBV4-3 to TRBJ2-3, with TRBD2 identical over 7 bases. The ends lost 4 bases at V and 6 bases at J; junction bases unmatched: 7. Looked up from germline, CDR1 is LGHNA and CDR2 is YSLEER. The CDR3 is 14 residues long. The CDR3 bases are TGCGCCAGCAGCCGCTATGGGGGGGAGGATACGCAGTATTTT. Encoded protein: CASSRYGGEDTQYF.